Given below is one T cell receptor (beta chain) in context. Its antigen is still unknown. This entry is derived from a study of cytomegalovirus exposure and HLA in healthy donors. On the study more broadly: Assignment to the Caucasian-associated ancestry cluster applied to about 80% of the roughly 400 genotyped donors. Whole-study results and caveats: The productive fraction for most TCR beta V segments was about 87% or about 30% in an earlier analysis. What TCR beta sequences reportedly achieved was accurate prediction of HLA-A and HLA-B alleles in most subjects.

PCR involved 60 Vbeta and 13 Jbeta primers. Produced via immunoSEQ multiplex PCR; TCRdb's table is partial and in-frame only. Among approximately 150,000 clones listed, 55% to 70% were seen once. The germline V gene encodes CDR1 SGHTS and CDR2 YDEGEE. V was clipped by 2 bases and J by 7 bases; unmatched bases: 4. This CDR3 is built from 14 residues. The rearrangement uses TRBV5-8 and TRBJ2-2; the match to TRBD2 covers 8 bases. Sequencing input: PBMCs. This TCR came from a woman in her sixties or seventies in good health and CMV-seropositive. Here the CDR3 reads CASSFGTRGGELFF. As DNA, the CDR3 is TGTGCCAGCAGCTTCGGGACTAGGGGCGGGGAGCTGTTTTTT.